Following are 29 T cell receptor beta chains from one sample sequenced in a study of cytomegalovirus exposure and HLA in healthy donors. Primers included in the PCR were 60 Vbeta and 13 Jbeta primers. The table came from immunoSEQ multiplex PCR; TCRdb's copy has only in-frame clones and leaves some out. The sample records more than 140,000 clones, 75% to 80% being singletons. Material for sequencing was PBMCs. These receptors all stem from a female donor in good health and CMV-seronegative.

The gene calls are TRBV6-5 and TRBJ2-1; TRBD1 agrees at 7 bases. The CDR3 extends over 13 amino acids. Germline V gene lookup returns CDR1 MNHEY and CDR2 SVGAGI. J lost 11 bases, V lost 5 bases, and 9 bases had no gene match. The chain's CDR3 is CASSPRRTGQQFF. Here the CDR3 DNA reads TGTGCCAGCAGTCCCCGCCGGACAGGACAGCAGTTCTTC.

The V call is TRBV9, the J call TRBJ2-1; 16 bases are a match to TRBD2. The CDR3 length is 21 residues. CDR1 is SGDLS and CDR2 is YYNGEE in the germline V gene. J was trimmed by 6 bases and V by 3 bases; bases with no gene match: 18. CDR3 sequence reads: CASSDRLAGTSGRAAGNEQFF. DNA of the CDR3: TGTGCCAGCAGCGACCGACTCGCCGGGACTAGCGGGAGGGCCGCGGGCAATGAGCAGTTCTTC.

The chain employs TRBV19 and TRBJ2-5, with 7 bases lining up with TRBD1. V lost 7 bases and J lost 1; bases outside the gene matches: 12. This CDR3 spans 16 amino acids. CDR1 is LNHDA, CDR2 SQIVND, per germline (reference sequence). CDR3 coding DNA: TGTGCCAGTAACACTCGTACAGGGGTCGGCCAAGAGACCCAGTACTTC. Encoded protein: CASNTRTGVGQETQYF.

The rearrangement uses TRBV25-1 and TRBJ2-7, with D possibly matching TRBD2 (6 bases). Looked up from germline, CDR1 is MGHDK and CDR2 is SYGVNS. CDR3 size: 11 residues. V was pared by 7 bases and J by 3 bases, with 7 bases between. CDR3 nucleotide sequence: TGTGCCAGCATCGGGGGCTACGAGCAGTACTTC. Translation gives CASIGGYEQYF.

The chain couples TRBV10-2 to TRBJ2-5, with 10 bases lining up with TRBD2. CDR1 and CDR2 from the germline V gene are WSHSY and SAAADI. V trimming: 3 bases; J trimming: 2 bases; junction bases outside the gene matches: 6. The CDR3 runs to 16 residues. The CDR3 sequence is CASSEWLAGEQETQYF. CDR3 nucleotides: TGCGCCAGCAGTGAATGGCTAGCGGGGGAACAAGAGACCCAGTACTTC.

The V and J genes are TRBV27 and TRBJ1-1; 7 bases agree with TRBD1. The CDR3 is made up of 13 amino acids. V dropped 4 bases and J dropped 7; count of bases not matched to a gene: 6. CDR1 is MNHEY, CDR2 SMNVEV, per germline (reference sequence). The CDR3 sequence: CASSSGTVDEAFF. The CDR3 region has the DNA TGTGCCAGCAGTTCTGGGACAGTAGATGAAGCTTTCTTT.

The CDR3 spells CASSFGTAGYTF. The CDR3 region has the DNA TGTGCCAGCAGTTTTGGGACAGCCGGCTACACCTTC. The chain is built from TRBV28 and TRBJ1-2; 7 nucleotides agree with TRBD1. Germline-derived CDR1 and CDR2 are MDHEN and SYDVKM. V dropped 3 bases and J dropped 8; count of bases not matched to a gene: 3. There are 12 residues in the CDR3.

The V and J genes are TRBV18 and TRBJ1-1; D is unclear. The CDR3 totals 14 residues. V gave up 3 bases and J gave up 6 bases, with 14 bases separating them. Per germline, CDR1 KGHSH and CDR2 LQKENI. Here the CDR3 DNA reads TGTGCCAGCTCACCGGTCGAGGTCGCCCCTGAAGCTTTCTTT. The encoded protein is CASSPVEVAPEAFF.

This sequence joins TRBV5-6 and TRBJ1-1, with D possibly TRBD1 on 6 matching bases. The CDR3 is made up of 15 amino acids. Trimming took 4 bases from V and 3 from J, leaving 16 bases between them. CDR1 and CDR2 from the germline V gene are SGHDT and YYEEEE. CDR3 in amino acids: CASSRTYRDDTEAFF. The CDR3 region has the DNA TGTGCCAGCAGCCGAACTTACAGGGATGACACTGAAGCTTTCTTT.

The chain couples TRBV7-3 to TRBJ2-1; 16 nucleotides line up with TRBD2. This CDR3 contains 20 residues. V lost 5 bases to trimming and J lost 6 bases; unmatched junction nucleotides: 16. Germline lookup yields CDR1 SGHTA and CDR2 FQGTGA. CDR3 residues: CASSPSRGGTSGGAVNEQFF. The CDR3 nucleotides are TGTGCCAGCAGCCCATCTAGAGGGGGGACTAGCGGGGGGGCCGTCAATGAGCAGTTCTTC.

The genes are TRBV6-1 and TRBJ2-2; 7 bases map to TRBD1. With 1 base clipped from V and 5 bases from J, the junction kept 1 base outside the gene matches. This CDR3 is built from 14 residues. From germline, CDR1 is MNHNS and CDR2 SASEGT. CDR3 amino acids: CASSEGTGTGELFF. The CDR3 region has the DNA TGTGCCAGCAGTGAAGGGACAGGTACCGGGGAGCTGTTTTTT.

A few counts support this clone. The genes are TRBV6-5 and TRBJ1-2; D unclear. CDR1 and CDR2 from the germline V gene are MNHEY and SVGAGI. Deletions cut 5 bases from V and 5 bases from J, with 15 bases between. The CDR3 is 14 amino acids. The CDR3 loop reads CASSDGGSWYGYTF. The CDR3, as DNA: TGTGCCAGCAGTGACGGAGGGTCGTGGTATGGCTACACCTTC.

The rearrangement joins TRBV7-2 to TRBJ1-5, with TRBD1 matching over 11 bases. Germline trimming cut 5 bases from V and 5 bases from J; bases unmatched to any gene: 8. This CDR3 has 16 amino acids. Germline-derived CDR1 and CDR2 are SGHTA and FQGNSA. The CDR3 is CASSEQGTGGYQPQHF. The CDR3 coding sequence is TGTGCCAGCAGCGAACAAGGGACAGGGGGTTATCAGCCCCAGCATTTT.

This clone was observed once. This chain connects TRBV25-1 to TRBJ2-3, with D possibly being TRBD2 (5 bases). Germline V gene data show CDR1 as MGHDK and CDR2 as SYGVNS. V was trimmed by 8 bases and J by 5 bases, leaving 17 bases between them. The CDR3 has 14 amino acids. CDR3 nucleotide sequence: TGTGCCAGCTCAAGGTCTCTGGCGGGAGATACGCAGTATTTT. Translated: CASSRSLAGDTQYF.

The CDR3 DNA is TGTGCCAGCACTGGAGGGACCGTTGCTAACAATGAGCAGTTCTTC. Its protein is CASTGGTVANNEQFF. The gene calls are TRBV2 and TRBJ2-1; D perhaps matches TRBD2 (6 bases). The V gene lost 7 bases and the J gene lost 5 bases, with 18 bases spanning the gap. The CDR3 is 15 amino acids. Germline CDR1 reads SNHLY; CDR2 reads FYNNEI.

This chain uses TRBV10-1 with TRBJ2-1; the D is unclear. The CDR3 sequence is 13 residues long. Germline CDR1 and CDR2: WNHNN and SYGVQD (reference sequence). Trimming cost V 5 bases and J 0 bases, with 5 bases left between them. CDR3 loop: CASSSDSYNEQFF. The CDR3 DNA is TGCGCCAGCAGTAGCGACTCCTACAATGAGCAGTTCTTC.

The DNA of the CDR3 is TGTGCCAGCAGTGAGGGCCGCCCCTATTATGGCTACACCTTC. It codes for CASSEGRPYYGYTF. The rearrangement links TRBV2 to TRBJ1-2; D uncertain. The CDR3 totals 14 residues. Germline V lookup: CDR1 SNHLY, CDR2 FYNNEI. Trimming pared 3 bases from V and 5 bases from J, leaving 13 bases between.

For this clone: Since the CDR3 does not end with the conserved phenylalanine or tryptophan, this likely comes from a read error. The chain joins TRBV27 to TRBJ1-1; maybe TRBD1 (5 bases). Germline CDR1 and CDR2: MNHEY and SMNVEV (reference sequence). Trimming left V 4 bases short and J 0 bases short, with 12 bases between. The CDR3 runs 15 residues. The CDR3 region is CASSSGLVMNTEAFL. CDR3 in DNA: TGTGCCAGCAGTTCAGGGTTAGTCATGAACACTGAAGCTTTCCTT.

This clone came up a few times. The CDR3 DNA follows: TGCGCCAGCAGTGAGTCAAGGGGCAACGTGGATACGCAGTATTTT. This codes for CASSESRGNVDTQYF. V usage is TRBV10-2 and J usage is TRBJ2-3; D is possibly TRBD1 (5 bases). V dropped 0 bases and J dropped 6 bases, with 13 bases sitting between them. The CDR3 is made up of 15 amino acids. Germline V gives CDR1 WSHSY, CDR2 SAAADI.

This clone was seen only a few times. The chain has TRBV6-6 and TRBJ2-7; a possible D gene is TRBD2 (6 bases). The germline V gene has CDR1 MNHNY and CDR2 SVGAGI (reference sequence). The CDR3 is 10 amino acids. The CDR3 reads CVVGEVEQYF. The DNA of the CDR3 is TGTGTGGTAGGGGAGGTCGAGCAGTACTTC.

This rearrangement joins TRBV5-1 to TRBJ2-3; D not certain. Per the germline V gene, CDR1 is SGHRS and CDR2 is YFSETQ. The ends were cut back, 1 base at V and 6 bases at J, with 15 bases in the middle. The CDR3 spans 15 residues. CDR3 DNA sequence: TGCGCCAGCAGCTTGTCGTTGATCAGTTCGGATACGCAGTATTTT. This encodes CASSLSLISSDTQYF.

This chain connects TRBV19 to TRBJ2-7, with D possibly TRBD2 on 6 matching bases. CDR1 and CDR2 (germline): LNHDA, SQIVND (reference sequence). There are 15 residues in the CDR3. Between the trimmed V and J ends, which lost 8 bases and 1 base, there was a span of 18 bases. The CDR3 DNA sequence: TGTGCCAGTGCCAAATGGGGAGGAGAATCCTACGAGCAGTACTTC. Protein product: CASAKWGGESYEQYF.

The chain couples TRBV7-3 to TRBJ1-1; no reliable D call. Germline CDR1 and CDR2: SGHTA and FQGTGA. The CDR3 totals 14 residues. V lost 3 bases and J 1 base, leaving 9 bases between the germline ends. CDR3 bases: TGTGCCAGCAGCTTTTCTAAGTCGAACACTGAAGCTTTCTTT. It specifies CASSFSKSNTEAFF. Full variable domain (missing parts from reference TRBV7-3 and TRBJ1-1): GAGVSQTPSNKVTEKGKYVELRCDPISGHTALYWYRQSLGQGPEFLIYFQGTGAADDSGLPNDRFFAVRPEGSVSTLKIQRTERGDSAVYLCASSFSKSNTEAFFGQGTRLTVV.

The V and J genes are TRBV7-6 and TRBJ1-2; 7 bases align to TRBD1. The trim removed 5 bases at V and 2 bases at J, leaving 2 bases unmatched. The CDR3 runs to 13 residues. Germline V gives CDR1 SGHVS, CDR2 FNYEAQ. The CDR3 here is CASSQQGNYGYTF. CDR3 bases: TGTGCCAGCAGCCAACAGGGGAACTATGGCTACACCTTC.

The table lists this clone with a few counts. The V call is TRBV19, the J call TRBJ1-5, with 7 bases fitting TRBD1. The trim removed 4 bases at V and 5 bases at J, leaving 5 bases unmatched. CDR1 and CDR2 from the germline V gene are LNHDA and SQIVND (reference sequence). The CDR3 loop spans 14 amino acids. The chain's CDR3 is CASSTRGRDQPQHF. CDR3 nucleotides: TGTGCCAGTAGTACGAGGGGGCGCGATCAGCCCCAGCATTTT.

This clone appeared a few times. The CDR3 DNA sequence: TGTGCCAGCAGCCAAGGGACTAGCGGGGACTACGAGCAGTACTTC. It codes for CASSQGTSGDYEQYF. The chain employs TRBV4-2 and TRBJ2-7, with 12 bases fitting TRBD2. The J segment lost 3 bases and the V segment lost 1 base, leaving 1 base of the junction unmatched. Germline V gives CDR1 LGHNA, CDR2 YNFKEQ. The CDR3 totals 15 residues.

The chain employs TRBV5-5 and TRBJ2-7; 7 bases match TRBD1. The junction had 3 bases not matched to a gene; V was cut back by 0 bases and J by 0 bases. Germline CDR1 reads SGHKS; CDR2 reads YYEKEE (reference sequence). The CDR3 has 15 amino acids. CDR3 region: CASSLGDRASYEQYF. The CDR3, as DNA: TGTGCCAGCAGCTTGGGGGACAGAGCCTCCTACGAGCAGTACTTC.

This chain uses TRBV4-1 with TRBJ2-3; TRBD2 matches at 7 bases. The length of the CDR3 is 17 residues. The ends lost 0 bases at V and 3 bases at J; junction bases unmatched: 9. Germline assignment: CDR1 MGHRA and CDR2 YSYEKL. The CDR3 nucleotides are TGCGCCAGCAGCCAAGAAACGTCGGCTAGCGGAACAGATACGCAGTATTTT. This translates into CASSQETSASGTDTQYF.

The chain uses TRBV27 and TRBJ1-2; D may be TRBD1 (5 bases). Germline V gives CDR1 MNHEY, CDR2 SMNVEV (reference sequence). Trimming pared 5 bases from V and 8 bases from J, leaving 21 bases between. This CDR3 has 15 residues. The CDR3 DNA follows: TGTGCCAGCAGTCCTACCAGTTCTGGGGGAGGGGGCTACACCTTC. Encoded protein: CASSPTSSGGGGYTF.